These 21 T cell receptor beta chains share one sample of origin, sequenced in a study of Ad26.COV2.S vaccination and SARS-CoV-2 variants. Treatment noted: roughly 20 received Ad26.COV2.S at low or high dose, single or two shots; 5 received placebo; per-sample allocation not given. Following the first vaccine or placebo injection, samples were taken on day 63. Some clones are missing from TCRdb's copy, which holds only in-frame ones; the method was immunoSEQ multiplex PCR. This sample has almost 400,000 clones, with 70% to 90% found just once. Source: peripheral blood, taken in a trial of Ad26.COV2.S vaccine versus placebo. The receptors come from a person aged 18-65 years who received the Ad26.COV2.S COVID-19 vaccine or a placebo.

The chain recombines TRBV5-1 with TRBJ2-3; D possibly corresponds to TRBD2 (6 bases). CDR1 and CDR2 (germline): SGHRS, YFSETQ. Trimming stripped 0 bases from V and 0 bases from J, with 14 bases between. The length of the CDR3 is 17 residues. In nucleotides, the CDR3 is TGCGCCAGCAGCTTGGAGAGGGCGGGAACTAGCACAGATACGCAGTATTTT. Amino acids: CASSLERAGTSTDTQYF.

The chain recombines TRBV6-2 or TRBV6-3 with TRBJ1-1, with 7 bases fitting TRBD1. V was pared by 5 bases and J by 4 bases, with 7 bases of the junction left unmatched. Germline CDR1 MNHEY, CDR2 SVGEGT. The CDR3 contains 14 residues. The CDR3 nucleotides read TGTGCCAGCAGTGGCCTGACAGGGAGCACTGAAGCTTTCTTT. Residues: CASSGLTGSTEAFF.

The genes are TRBV5-6 and TRBJ2-3, with a weak D call TRBD1 (5 bases). Trimming left V 0 bases short and J 3 bases short, with 11 bases between. The CDR3 loop spans 15 amino acids. Germline V CDR1 and CDR2: SGHDT, YYEEEE. Here the CDR3 reads CASSLVGAGTDTQYF. The CDR3 DNA follows: TGTGCCAGCAGCTTGGTAGGGGCCGGGACAGATACGCAGTATTTT.

The chain combines TRBV11-3 with TRBJ2-5; 11 nucleotides align to TRBD2. The V gene end was trimmed by 5 bases and the J gene end by 5 bases; junction bases not matched to a gene: 4. Germline assignment: CDR1 SGHNT and CDR2 YENEEA. This CDR3 spans 14 amino acids. This CDR3 is CASSTSGSGETQYF. The CDR3 DNA reads as TGTGCCAGCAGCACTAGCGGGAGTGGCGAGACCCAGTACTTC. The complete variable domain, with remaining parts taken from reference TRBV11-3 and TRBJ2-5, reads EAGVVQSPRYKIIEKKQPVAFWCNPISGHNTLYWYLQNLGQGPELLIRYENEEAVDDSQLPKDRFSAERLKGVDSTLKIQPAELGDSAVYLCASSTSGSGETQYFGPGTRLLVL.

V usage is TRBV7-9 and J usage is TRBJ1-5, with TRBD1 matching over 12 bases. Per the germline V gene, CDR1 is SEHNR and CDR2 is FQNEAQ (reference sequence). The V and J ends lost 1 base and 4 bases, in that order; junction bases with no gene match: 2. The CDR3 totals 16 residues. The CDR3 nucleotides are TGTGCCAGCAGCTTAGGGGACAGGGGGCTAAATCAGCCCCAGCATTTT. Amino acids: CASSLGDRGLNQPQHF.

The chain joins TRBV6-5 to TRBJ1-2, with D perhaps TRBD1 (6 bases). In germline, CDR1 is MNHEY, CDR2 SVGAGI. This CDR3 has 15 residues. The V end lost 2 bases, the J end lost 7 bases, and 17 bases lay between the germline ends. CDR3 residues: CASSYGGAGALGYTF. The CDR3 coding sequence is TGTGCCAGCAGTTACGGAGGTGCGGGGGCGCTTGGCTACACCTTC.

The J gene is TRBJ2-6, the V gene TRBV7-6, with a tentative D call TRBD1 (5 bases). The V end lost 3 bases, the J end lost 2 bases, and 17 bases lay between the germline ends. The germline V gene encodes CDR1 SGHVS and CDR2 FNYEAQ. The CDR3 sequence is 18 residues long. The CDR3 reads CASSLRLPGLTGANVLTF. CDR3 nucleotide sequence: TGTGCCAGCAGCTTGCGCCTGCCAGGGCTTACTGGGGCCAACGTCCTGACTTTC.

The chain has TRBV27 and TRBJ1-1; a weak D match, TRBD1 (6 bases). The V gene lost 8 bases and the J gene lost 1 base, with 17 bases spanning the gap. Germline lookup yields CDR1 MNHEY and CDR2 SMNVEV (reference sequence). The CDR3 is 15 amino acids. The CDR3 reads CASGDSGGRNTEAFF. CDR3 bases: TGTGCCAGCGGAGATTCCGGGGGGCGGAACACTGAAGCTTTCTTT.

This clone was counted a single time. The chain is built from TRBV3-1 (or the pseudogene TRBV3-2) and TRBJ2-7; TRBD2 might be the D (7 bases). V lost 1 base to trimming and J lost 2 bases, with 15 bases between them. CDR1 LGHDT and CDR2 YNNKEL come from the germline V gene (reference sequence). The CDR3 runs to 16 residues. CDR3 bases: TGTGCCAGCAGCCAAGGGGGGGGACAAACACCCTACGAGCAGTACTTC. Its protein is CASSQGGGQTPYEQYF.

The rearrangement links TRBV10-1 to TRBJ2-2; D gene unclear. Germline V gene lookup returns CDR1 WNHNN and CDR2 SYGVQD (reference sequence). Trimming cost V 8 bases and J 3 bases, with 13 bases left between them. The CDR3 runs 14 residues. CDR3 region: CASDETYYTGELFF. DNA for the CDR3: TGCGCCAGCGACGAGACATATTACACCGGGGAGCTGTTTTTT.

V gene TRBV10-3 combines with J gene TRBJ2-1; D is possibly TRBD1 or TRBD2 (5 bases each). The CDR3 has 13 residues. Trimming pared 7 bases from V and 4 bases from J, leaving 11 bases between. CDR1 is ENHRY, CDR2 SYGVKD, per germline. DNA of the CDR3: TGTGCCATCACTGGGGACCCATACAATGAGCAGTTCTTC. This gives the protein CAITGDPYNEQFF.

The V and J genes are TRBV5-4 and TRBJ1-1; no clear D gene. The CDR3 length is 15 residues. Trimming stripped 4 bases from V and 1 base from J, with 14 bases between. Germline V CDR1 and CDR2: SGHNT, YYREEE (reference sequence). The chain's CDR3 is CASSPLSKTNTEAFF. CDR3 DNA sequence: TGTGCCAGCAGCCCTCTTTCCAAGACGAACACTGAAGCTTTCTTT.

This chain joins TRBV28 and TRBJ1-4, with D tentatively TRBD1 (6 bases). Germline assignment: CDR1 MDHEN and CDR2 SYDVKM. This CDR3 region has 13 residues. Trimming took off 2 bases at V and 8 bases at J, with 9 bases between the two ends. The CDR3 protein is CASSLTGKEKLFF. DNA for the CDR3: TGTGCCAGCAGTTTAACAGGGAAAGAAAAACTGTTTTTT.

The V and J genes are TRBV11-2 and TRBJ2-7; D call uncertain. Germline V CDR1 and CDR2: SGHAT, FQNNGV. Trimming stripped 5 bases from V and 6 bases from J, with 8 bases between. CDR3 length equals 11 residues. CDR3 DNA sequence: TGTGCCAGCAGCCAAGATTTCGAGCAGTACTTC. Translated, it gives CASSQDFEQYF.

This clone was detected only once. The gene calls are TRBV3-1 (or the pseudogene TRBV3-2) and TRBJ2-1; either TRBD1 or TRBD2 may fit D (5 bases each). V was clipped by 1 base and J by 7 bases, with 11 bases between them. The CDR3 contains 14 residues. Germline loops: CDR1 LGHDT, CDR2 YNNKEL (reference sequence). The CDR3: CASSQVGWGNEQFF. The DNA for the CDR3 is TGTGCCAGCAGCCAAGTGGGGTGGGGGAATGAGCAGTTCTTC.

The CDR3 DNA follows: TGTGCCAGCAGCCCAATACTAGCGGGGCACTACGAGCAGTACTTC. Translated, it gives CASSPILAGHYEQYF. The chain links TRBV2 to TRBJ2-7; 10 positions match TRBD2. With V trimmed by 6 bases and J by 3 bases, 8 bases remained unmatched. The CDR3 extends over 15 amino acids. Looked up from germline, CDR1 is SNHLY and CDR2 is FYNNEI.

The V and J genes are TRBV29-1 and TRBJ2-1, with D uncertain. Trimming took off 3 bases at V and 7 bases at J, with 7 bases between the two ends. CDR1 is SQVTM and CDR2 is ANQGSEA in the germline V gene. This CDR3 contains 11 residues. CDR3 sequence (DNA): TGCAGCGTTGACGAGCTTAATGAGCAGTTCTTC. Protein product: CSVDELNEQFF.

This chain links TRBV20-1 with TRBJ2-3, with D unresolved. Trimming pared 6 bases from V and 5 bases from J, leaving 6 bases between. This CDR3 spans 10 amino acids. CDR1 and CDR2 from the germline V gene are DFQATT and SNEGSKA (reference sequence). For the CDR3, the DNA is TGCAGTGCCGCGGTAGATACGCAGTATTTT. Its protein product is CSAAVDTQYF.

This chain connects TRBV9 to TRBJ1-4, with TRBD1 identical over 8 bases. The junction had 6 bases not matched to a gene; V was cut back by 0 bases and J by 8 bases. Germline V CDR1 and CDR2: SGDLS, YYNGEE. CDR3 length equals 15 residues. This CDR3 reads CASSVGTGGAEKLFF. CDR3 in DNA: TGTGCCAGCAGCGTAGGCACAGGGGGAGCCGAAAAACTGTTTTTT.

This chain links TRBV9 with TRBJ2-5, with D hard to call. The CDR3 has 13 residues. The germline V gene encodes CDR1 SGDLS and CDR2 YYNGEE. Trimming stripped 0 bases from V and 7 bases from J, with 10 bases between. As DNA, the CDR3 is TGTGCCAGCAGCGTAGGGCCCTCCGGGACCCAGTACTTC. It translates to CASSVGPSGTQYF.

About this clone: Other DNA sequences in this specimen translate into the identical CDR3. V gene TRBV5-1 combines with J gene TRBJ1-1; D possibly corresponds to TRBD1 (5 bases). This CDR3 has 13 amino acids. From germline, CDR1 is SGHRS and CDR2 YFSETQ. Trimming cost V 3 bases and J 1 base, with 7 bases left between them. Written as DNA, the CDR3 is TGCGCCAGCAGCTACACAGGGAACACTGAAGCTTTCTTT. It yields the protein CASSYTGNTEAFF.